These 32 T cell receptor beta chains came from one sample sequenced in a study of OX40 agonist ivuxolimab in advanced cancers. Using immunoSEQ multiplex PCR, the repertoire was profiled, and TCRdb retains in-frame clones only, with some absent. This table holds fewer than 100,000 clones, 84% found once. Sequenced material: CD4+ or CD8+ T cells sorted from blood, taken in a trial of the OX40 agonist ivuxolimab. The receptor source for this set is an adult with an advanced solid tumor such as melanoma, head and neck, liver or kidney cancer.

V gene TRBV7-3 combines with J gene TRBJ2-1, with 8 bases lining up with TRBD1. CDR1 is SGHTA and CDR2 is FQGTGA in the germline V gene. Losses at the gene ends were 5 bases for V and 7 bases for J; bases not matched to a gene: 7. The CDR3 consists of 14 residues. The CDR3 loop reads CASSLGQGVNEQFF. CDR3 in DNA: TGTGCCAGCAGCCTCGGACAGGGAGTTAATGAGCAGTTCTTC.

The chain recombines TRBV5-1 with TRBJ1-2, with TRBD1 matching 7 bases. Unmatched junction bases numbered 9, after V lost 0 bases and J lost 7 bases. This CDR3 is 15 amino acids long. CDR1 is SGHRS and CDR2 is YFSETQ in the germline V gene. CDR3 sequence reads: CASSLASTGLSGYTF. The CDR3 DNA reads as TGCGCCAGCAGCTTGGCTTCGACAGGGCTGTCTGGCTACACCTTC.

This clone was detected once. The rearrangement uses TRBV7-2 and TRBJ2-5; 10 nucleotides line up with TRBD2. J lost 5 bases, V lost 4 bases, and 16 bases had no gene match. CDR3 length: 18 amino acids. CDR1 is SGHTA, CDR2 FQGNSA, per germline. This CDR3 is CASSSGAEAGGPWETQYF. CDR3 nucleotides: TGTGCCAGCAGCTCAGGTGCAGAAGCGGGAGGGCCTTGGGAGACCCAGTACTTC.

The rearrangement links TRBV6-6 to TRBJ1-6; the D gene is possibly TRBD1 (5 bases). Germline loops: CDR1 MNHNY, CDR2 SVGAGI (reference sequence). Deletions cut 2 bases from V and 10 bases from J, with 12 bases between. This CDR3 has 14 amino acids. The CDR3 region is CASSYVAGRSPLHF. The CDR3 DNA is TGTGCCAGCAGTTACGTGGCAGGGAGATCACCCCTCCACTTT.

The gene calls are TRBV5-6 and TRBJ2-7; 7 bases agree with TRBD1. Germline lookup yields CDR1 SGHDT and CDR2 YYEEEE. The trim removed 4 bases at V and 1 base at J, leaving 5 bases unmatched. The CDR3 extends over 14 amino acids. The CDR3 region has the DNA TGTGCCAGCAGCCCCGGACAGGCTTCCTACGAGCAGTACGTC. The encoded protein is CASSPGQASYEQYV.

The genes are TRBV7-6 and TRBJ1-5; unclear D gene. The CDR3 covers 17 residues. Per germline, CDR1 SGHVS and CDR2 FNYEAQ. Deletions cut 2 bases from V and 0 bases from J, with 14 bases between. The CDR3 is CASSLIPGDYSNQPQHF. Written as DNA, the CDR3 is TGTGCCAGCAGCTTAATCCCAGGTGACTATAGCAATCAGCCCCAGCATTTT.

This sequence joins TRBV29-1 and TRBJ1-4; D call uncertain. The CDR3 consists of 16 residues. V lost 3 bases and J 0 bases, leaving 14 bases between the germline ends. CDR1 is SQVTM and CDR2 is ANQGSEA in the germline V gene. In nucleotides, the CDR3 is TGCAGCGTTGACCTGATCCAGGCCACAACTAATGAAAAACTGTTTTTT. Encoded protein: CSVDLIQATTNEKLFF.

V and J are TRBV30 and TRBJ2-5; D is ambiguous. This CDR3 spans 14 amino acids. Trimming stripped 1 base from V and 4 bases from J, with 13 bases between. Germline CDR1 is GTSNPN and CDR2 is SVGIG (reference sequence). The DNA of the CDR3 is TGTGCCTGGAGTGACCCAGGACGGTTAGAGACCCAGTACTTC. The encoded protein is CAWSDPGRLETQYF.

The chain has TRBV15 and TRBJ1-2; no firm D call. CDR1 is LNHNV, CDR2 YYDKDF, per germline (reference sequence). Deletions cut 0 bases from V and 8 bases from J, with 10 bases between. This CDR3 spans 13 amino acids. Written as DNA, the CDR3 is TGTGCCACCAGCAGAGATTGGGGTAAGGGCTACACCTTC. This encodes CATSRDWGKGYTF.

This chain links TRBV19 with TRBJ2-1; 8 nucleotides match TRBD2. The length of the CDR3 is 14 residues. CDR1 and CDR2 from the germline V gene are LNHDA and SQIVND (reference sequence). The V gene end was trimmed by 3 bases and the J gene end by 8 bases; junction bases not matched to a gene: 6. CDR3 in DNA: TGTGCCAGTAGTATGACTAGCGTCTTCGATGAGCAGTTCTTC. Its protein product is CASSMTSVFDEQFF.

The chain has TRBV11-2 and TRBJ2-7, with 11 positions matching TRBD2. After removal of 2 bases from V and 3 bases from J, the junction contained 6 bases not matched to a gene. Germline CDR1 SGHAT, CDR2 FQNNGV. The CDR3 length is 16 residues. CDR3 sequence reads: CASSLMRLAGIYEQYF. CDR3 DNA: TGTGCCAGCAGCTTAATGAGACTAGCGGGAATCTACGAGCAGTACTTC.

This chain joins TRBV11-2 and TRBJ1-2, with D unclear. From germline, CDR1 is SGHAT and CDR2 FQNNGV. Trimming took 5 bases from V and 4 from J, leaving 17 bases between them. The CDR3 loop spans 15 amino acids. CDR3 sequence reads: CASSPADGRIYGYTF. The CDR3 bases are TGTGCCAGCAGCCCAGCCGATGGGAGAATCTATGGCTACACCTTC. The whole variable domain, filled in from reference TRBV11-2 and TRBJ1-2, reads EAGVAQSPRYKIIEKRQSVAFWCNPISGHATLYWYQQILGQGPKLLIQFQNNGVVDDSQLPKDRFSAERLKGVDSTLKIQPAKLEDSAVYLCASSPADGRIYGYTFGSGTRLTVV.

The chain has TRBV19 and TRBJ2-5; a possible D gene is TRBD1 (5 bases). Trimming took 3 bases from V and 5 from J, leaving 13 bases between them. CDR1 and CDR2 from the germline V gene are LNHDA and SQIVND (reference sequence). CDR3 length equals 14 residues. The CDR3 DNA is TGTGCCAGTAGTATCCCAGGGCTCTTGGAGACCCAGTACTTC. Its translation is CASSIPGLLETQYF. The full variable domain, its missing parts supplied by reference TRBV19 and TRBJ2-5, is DGGITQSPKYLFRKEGQNVTLSCEQNLNHDAMYWYRQDPGQGLRLIYYSQIVNDFQKGDIAEGYSVSREKKESFPLTVTSAQKNPTAFYLCASSIPGLLETQYFGPGTRLLVL.

The rearrangement uses TRBV25-1 and TRBJ1-2; TRBD1 might be the D (5 bases). Germline assignment: CDR1 MGHDK and CDR2 SYGVNS. The V and J ends lost 8 bases and 8 bases respectively, with 12 bases between them. CDR3 length: 11 amino acids. DNA for the CDR3: TGTGCCAGCGGTACAGGAGGAGGCTACACCTTC. Its translation is CASGTGGGYTF.

V and J are TRBV5-1 and TRBJ1-1; D is uncertain. The germline V gene encodes CDR1 SGHRS and CDR2 YFSETQ. Between the trimmed V and J ends, which lost 5 bases and 5 bases, there was a span of 16 bases. The CDR3 totals 14 residues. For the CDR3, the DNA is TGCGCCAGCAGTATAACAGCCCATCCAACTGAAGCTTTCTTT. This gives the protein CASSITAHPTEAFF.

This chain connects TRBV6-4 to TRBJ2-3, with 7 nucleotides matching TRBD2. Germline values: CDR1 MRHNA, CDR2 SNTAGT. This CDR3 region has 15 residues. The junction had 2 bases not matched to a gene; V was cut back by 0 bases and J by 2 bases. This CDR3 reads CASSDSGGITDTQYF. For the CDR3, the DNA is TGTGCCAGCAGTGACTCGGGGGGGATCACAGATACGCAGTATTTT.

J is TRBJ1-6 and V is TRBV19, with D unresolved. The germline CDR1 and CDR2 sequences are LNHDA and SQIVND (reference sequence). The CDR3 has 16 amino acids. V lost 3 bases, J lost 6 bases, and 15 bases lay in between. CDR3 region: CASSMIGTGRNSPLHF. CDR3 bases: TGTGCCAGTAGTATGATCGGTACCGGTCGTAATTCACCCCTCCACTTT.

The rearrangement joins TRBV7-9 to TRBJ1-3; D might be TRBD1 (5 bases). V was pared by 3 bases and J by 2 bases, with 11 bases between. The CDR3 loop spans 15 amino acids. Per the germline V gene, CDR1 is SEHNR and CDR2 is FQNEAQ (reference sequence). The chain's CDR3 is CASSFWTSTGNTIYF. In DNA, the CDR3 is TGTGCCAGCAGCTTTTGGACATCAACTGGAAACACCATATATTTT.

This chain's CDR3 is CASSRNLPGQGSLETQYF. The CDR3 DNA reads as TGCGCCAGCAGTCGTAATCTACCGGGACAGGGGTCCTTAGAGACCCAGTACTTC. This chain uses TRBV5-1 with TRBJ2-5, with TRBD1 identical over 10 bases. J was trimmed by 4 bases and V by 5 bases; bases with no gene match: 17. CDR1 is SGHRS and CDR2 is YFSETQ in the germline V gene. The CDR3 is 18 amino acids. The whole variable domain, remainder taken from reference TRBV5-1 and TRBJ2-5, is KAGVTQTPRYLIKTRGQQVTLSCSPISGHRSVSWYQQTPGQGLQFLFEYFSETQRNKGNFPGRFSGRQFSNSRSEMNVSTLELGDSALYLCASSRNLPGQGSLETQYFGPGTRLLVL.

This chain joins TRBV5-1 and TRBJ2-5; 10 bases fit TRBD2. Germline V gene sequence: CDR1 SGHRS, CDR2 YFSETQ. The J segment lost 1 base and the V segment lost 7 bases, leaving 1 base of the junction unmatched. The CDR3 covers 13 residues. Here the CDR3 DNA reads TGCGCCAGCCGGACTAGCGGCCAAGAGACCCAGTACTTC. Its protein product is CASRTSGQETQYF. The whole variable domain, remainder taken from reference TRBV5-1 and TRBJ2-5, is KAGVTQTPRYLIKTRGQQVTLSCSPISGHRSVSWYQQTPGQGLQFLFEYFSETQRNKGNFPGRFSGRQFSNSRSEMNVSTLELGDSALYLCASRTSGQETQYFGPGTRLLVL.

The genes are TRBV18 and TRBJ2-2, with 7 bases fitting TRBD1. The CDR3 spans 15 residues. Per germline, CDR1 KGHSH and CDR2 LQKENI. After removal of 0 bases from V and 6 bases from J, the junction contained 4 bases not matched to a gene. In nucleotides, the CDR3 is TGTGCCAGCTCACCACCTTCGCAGGGGGCCGGGGAGCTGTTTTTT. Amino acid sequence: CASSPPSQGAGELFF.

The chain uses TRBV29-1 and TRBJ1-1, with a possible D match to TRBD1 (5 bases). The CDR3 sequence is 12 residues long. V lost 3 bases and J 6 bases, leaving 11 bases between the germline ends. Germline V CDR1 and CDR2: SQVTM, ANQGSEA. The CDR3 loop is CSVEEGRAEAFF. CDR3 coding DNA: TGCAGCGTTGAGGAGGGGCGAGCTGAAGCTTTCTTT.

The chain combines TRBV2 with TRBJ2-7, with a tentative D call TRBD2 (5 bases). This CDR3 contains 10 residues. The V gene's germline CDR1 is SNHLY and CDR2 FYNNEI. V was trimmed by 4 bases and J by 7 bases, leaving 5 bases between them. The CDR3 spells CASSGGEQYF. The CDR3 DNA reads as TGTGCCAGCAGTGGCGGGGAGCAGTACTTC.

This chain connects TRBV5-1 to TRBJ1-1, with D tentatively TRBD1 (6 bases). There are 15 residues in the CDR3. Trimming took 0 bases from V and 5 from J, leaving 14 bases between them. Per germline, CDR1 SGHRS and CDR2 YFSETQ. The CDR3 loop is CASSLVLGAGTEAFF. DNA of the CDR3: TGCGCCAGCAGCTTGGTGTTGGGGGCAGGAACTGAAGCTTTCTTT.

As DNA, the CDR3 is TGTGCCAGCAGCCGCGGGTTAAAGGATGAGCAGTTCTTC. It codes for CASSRGLKDEQFF. The V call is TRBV5-4, the J call TRBJ2-1; weak D call: TRBD2 (5 bases). V gave up 4 bases and J gave up 8 bases, with 13 bases separating them. CDR1 SGHNT and CDR2 YYREEE come from the germline V gene (reference sequence). The CDR3 extends over 13 amino acids.

This chain uses TRBV2 with TRBJ1-5; D is perhaps TRBD1 (6 bases). Looked up from germline, CDR1 is SNHLY and CDR2 is FYNNEI. There are 14 residues in the CDR3. Trimming left V 5 bases short and J 0 bases short, with 8 bases between. Here the CDR3 reads CASSYRASNQPQHF. The CDR3 nucleotides are TGTGCCAGCAGTTACAGGGCTAGCAATCAGCCCCAGCATTTT.

The rearrangement uses TRBV5-6 and TRBJ2-2, with TRBD2 matching 8 bases. V lost 0 bases and J lost 0; bases outside the gene matches: 4. The CDR3 length is 17 residues. Per the germline V gene, CDR1 is SGHDT and CDR2 is YYEEEE. The CDR3 protein is CASSLAGRGANTGELFF. CDR3 DNA sequence: TGTGCCAGCAGCTTGGCCGGGAGGGGCGCGAACACCGGGGAGCTGTTTTTT. The entire variable domain, with the rest obtained from reference TRBV5-6 and TRBJ2-2, is as follows: DAGVTQSPTHLIKTRGQQVTLRCSPKSGHDTVSWYQQALGQGPQFIFQYYEEEERQRGNFPDRFSGHQFPNYSSELNVNALLLGDSALYLCASSLAGRGANTGELFFGEGSRLTVL.

The gene calls are TRBV5-1 and TRBJ2-3; a weak D match, TRBD2 (5 bases). V gave up 2 bases and J gave up 3 bases, with 7 bases separating them. CDR1 SGHRS and CDR2 YFSETQ come from the germline V gene. The CDR3 is made up of 13 amino acids. CDR3 sequence (DNA): TGCGCCAGCAGCTTTACTAGGACAGATACGCAGTATTTT. Its translation: CASSFTRTDTQYF.

The rearrangement links TRBV28 to TRBJ2-1, with D possibly being TRBD1 (6 bases). V shed 2 bases and J shed 8 bases, with 25 bases lying between them. The germline V gene encodes CDR1 MDHEN and CDR2 SYDVKM. The CDR3 consists of 18 residues. The CDR3 is CASSLTGKIVGRRDEQFF. The CDR3 coding sequence is TGTGCCAGCAGTTTAACAGGGAAGATTGTCGGACGCAGAGATGAGCAGTTCTTC.

This clone was counted between two and nine times. V gene TRBV28 combines with J gene TRBJ1-2; tentatively, D is TRBD1 (5 bases). The germline V and J ends were trimmed by 5 bases and 3 bases, with 10 bases remaining between them. The CDR3 is made up of 13 amino acids. Germline-derived CDR1 and CDR2 are MDHEN and SYDVKM. The CDR3 DNA sequence: TGTGCCAGCAGTGCTGACAGCCACTATGGCTACACCTTC. Amino acid sequence: CASSADSHYGYTF.

The genes are TRBV7-2 and TRBJ2-2; possible D gene TRBD2, 6 bases. This CDR3 is built from 15 residues. Germline CDR1 SGHTA, CDR2 FQGNSA. V gave up 5 bases and J gave up 4 bases, with 14 bases separating them. CDR3 amino acids: CASSLGLPGTGELFF. The CDR3 DNA is TGTGCCAGCAGCCTGGGACTTCCTGGCACCGGGGAGCTGTTTTTT.

The CDR3 nucleotides read TGTGCCAGCAGCTTGGCGTCTAGCGGGAGCACAGATACGCAGTATTTT. Translating gives CASSLASSGSTDTQYF. The chain joins TRBV5-5 to TRBJ2-3; 8 nucleotides agree with TRBD2. The CDR3 has 16 residues. The V gene end was trimmed by 0 bases and the J gene end by 0 bases; junction bases not matched to a gene: 3. In germline, CDR1 is SGHKS, CDR2 YYEKEE (reference sequence). Full variable domain (outside the CDR3, taken from reference TRBV5-5 and TRBJ2-3): DAGVTQSPTHLIKTRGQQVTLRCSPISGHKSVSWYQQVLGQGPQFIFQYYEKEERGRGNFPDRFSARQFPNYSSELNVNALLLGDSALYLCASSLASSGSTDTQYFGPGTRLTVL.